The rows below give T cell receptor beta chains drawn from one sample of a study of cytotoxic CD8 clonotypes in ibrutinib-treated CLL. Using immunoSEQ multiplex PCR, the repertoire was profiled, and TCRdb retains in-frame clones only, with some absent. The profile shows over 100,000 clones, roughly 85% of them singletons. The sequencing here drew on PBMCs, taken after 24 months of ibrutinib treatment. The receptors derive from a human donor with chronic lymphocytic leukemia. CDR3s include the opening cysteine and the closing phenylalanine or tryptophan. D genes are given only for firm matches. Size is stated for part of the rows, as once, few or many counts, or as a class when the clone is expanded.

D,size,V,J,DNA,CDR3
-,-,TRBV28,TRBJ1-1,TGTGCCAGCAGTTCCCAGATGAACACTGAAGCTTTCTTT,CASSSQMNTEAFF
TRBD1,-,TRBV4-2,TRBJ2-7,TGTGCCAGCAGACGGGACAGGGGAGGCTACGAGCAGTACTTC,CASRRDRGGYEQYF
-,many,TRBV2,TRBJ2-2,TGTGCCAGCAGGCCGACAGGTTTTACGAACACCGGGGAGCTGTTTTTT,CASRPTGFTNTGELFF
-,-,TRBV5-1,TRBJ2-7,TGCGCCAGCAGCTCATCCTCCGCATACGAGCAGTACTTC,CASSSSSAYEQYF
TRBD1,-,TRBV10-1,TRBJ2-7,TGCGCCAGCAGGGGGGAGAGGGGACAGTACAGATACGAGCAGTACTTC,CASRGERGQYRYEQYF
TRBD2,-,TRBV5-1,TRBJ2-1,TGCGCCAGCAGCTTGCCAGCGGGGGGGTCCCACAATGAGCAGTTCTTC,CASSLPAGGSHNEQFF
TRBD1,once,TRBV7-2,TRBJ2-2,TGTGCCAGCAGCCCTTTGGGACAGGGGAAATTCGGGGAGCTGTTTTTT,CASSPLGQGKFGELFF
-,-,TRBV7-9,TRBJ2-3,TGTGCCAGCAGCTTAGTAAAGGCTATCACAGATACGCAGTATTTT,CASSLVKAITDTQYF
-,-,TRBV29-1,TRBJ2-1,TGCAGCGTTGAAAATGGGGGGGCGGGTTCCAATGAGCAGTTCTTC,CSVENGGAGSNEQFF
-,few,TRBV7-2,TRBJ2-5,TGTGCCAGCAGCTTATCCTACAGGGACCAAGAGACCCAGTACTTC,CASSLSYRDQETQYF
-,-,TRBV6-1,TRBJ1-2,TGTGCCAGCAGTGAATTGGGCTATGGCTACACCTTC,CASSELGYGYTF
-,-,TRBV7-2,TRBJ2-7,TGTGCCAGCAGCTTAGCATTCGCCTCTGGGAACGAGCAGTACTTC,CASSLAFASGNEQYF
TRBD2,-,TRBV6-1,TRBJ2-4,TGTGCCAGCAGTGAAGTCGCACTAGCGGACATTCAGTACTTC,CASSEVALADIQYF
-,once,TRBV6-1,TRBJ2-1,TGTGCCAGCAGGAGCCGGAATGAGCAGTTCTTC,CASRSRNEQFF
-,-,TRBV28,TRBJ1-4,TGTGCCAGCAGCCCCTTGGGTTCAACTAATGAAAAACTGTTTTTT,CASSPLGSTNEKLFF
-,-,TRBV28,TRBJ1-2,TGTGCCAGCAGCCCAGGGACGTTTCGGGGCTACACCTTC,CASSPGTFRGYTF
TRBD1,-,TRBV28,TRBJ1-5,TGTGCCAGCAGCCCTACGGGGACAGGGAGCAATCAGCCCCAGCATTTT,CASSPTGTGSNQPQHF
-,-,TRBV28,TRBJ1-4,-,CASSSSGQRTTNEKLFF
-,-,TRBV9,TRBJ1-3,TGTGCCAGCAGCCCCTCGGGTTCAGCCCCTGGAAACACCATATATTTT,CASSPSGSAPGNTIYF
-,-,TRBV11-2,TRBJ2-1,TGTGCCAGCAGCTTGGGCTTCAGTAGCTCCTACAATGAGCAGTTCTTC,CASSLGFSSSYNEQFF
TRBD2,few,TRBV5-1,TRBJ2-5,TGCGCCAGCAGGCCCTCGACTAGCGGGGCCCAAGAGACCCAGTACTTC,CASRPSTSGAQETQYF
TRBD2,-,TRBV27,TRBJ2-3,TGTGCCAGCAGTTTAGCGGGAGGGCCAGATACGCAGTATTTT,CASSLAGGPDTQYF
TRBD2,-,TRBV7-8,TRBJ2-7,TGTGCCAGCAGCTTAGCGCGGCTAGCGGGGTCCTACGAGCAGTACTTC,CASSLARLAGSYEQYF
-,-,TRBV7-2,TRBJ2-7,TGTGCCAGCAGCTTAGTGGCAGGGGAGTCCTACGAGCAGTACTTC,CASSLVAGESYEQYF
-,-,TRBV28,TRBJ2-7,TGTGCCAGCAGTCCCGGGACCATAGGGCAGTACTTC,CASSPGTIGQYF
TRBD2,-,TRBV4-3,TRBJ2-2,TGCGCCAGCAGCCAAGGGTTCCGGACTAGCAACACCGGGGAGCTGTTTTTT,CASSQGFRTSNTGELFF
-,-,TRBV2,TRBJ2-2,TGTGCCAGCACGGTGAGACAGAACACCGGGGAGCTGTTTTTT,CASTVRQNTGELFF
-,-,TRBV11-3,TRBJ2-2,TGTGCCAGCAGCTTAGATACGTGGAAGGGCACCGGGGAGCTGTTTTTT,CASSLDTWKGTGELFF
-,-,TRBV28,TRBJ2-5,TGTGCCAGCAGTTTGATCCCGTCGCGGGGAGAGACCCAGTACTTC,CASSLIPSRGETQYF
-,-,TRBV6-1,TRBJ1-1,TGTGCCGGCCTCGGGGGGGAGACTGAAGCTTTCTTT,CAGLGGETEAFF
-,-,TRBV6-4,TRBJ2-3,TGTGCCAGCAGTCCACGTCCCTTGTCCACAGATACGCAGTATTTT,CASSPRPLSTDTQYF
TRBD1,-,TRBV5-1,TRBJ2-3,TGCGCCAGCAGCTTGGACAGGGGGGGCACAGATACGCAGTATTTT,CASSLDRGGTDTQYF
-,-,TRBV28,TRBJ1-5,TGTGCCAGCAGTTTACTTTCCAGGAGTCAGCCCCAGCATTTT,CASSLLSRSQPQHF
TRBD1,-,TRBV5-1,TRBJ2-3,TGCGCCAGCAGCTTAGGAAGGGGGCGAACAGATACGCAGTATTTT,CASSLGRGRTDTQYF
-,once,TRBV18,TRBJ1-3,TGTGCCAGCTCACCACAAGACCTCGTTGGAAACACCATATATTTT,CASSPQDLVGNTIYF
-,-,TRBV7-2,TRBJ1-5,TGTGCCAGCAGCCTCGCGAATTATCAGCCCCAGCATTTT,CASSLANYQPQHF
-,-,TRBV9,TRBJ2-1,TGTGCCAGCAGCAATTACAATGAGCAGTTCTTC,CASSNYNEQFF
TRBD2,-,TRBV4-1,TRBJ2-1,TGCGCCAGCAGCCAAGCGGGACTAGCGGGGCGAGCGTACAATGAGCAGTTCTTC,CASSQAGLAGRAYNEQFF
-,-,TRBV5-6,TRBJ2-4,TGTGCCAGCAGCTTGGTCCCAAACATTCAGTACTTC,CASSLVPNIQYF
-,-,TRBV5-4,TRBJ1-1,TGTGCCAGCAGCTTGGCCAGAAGTAACACTGAAGCTTTCTTT,CASSLARSNTEAFF
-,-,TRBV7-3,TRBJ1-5,TGTGCCAGCAGACTCCTGTTGGAGAGTAGCAATCAGCCCCAGCATTTT,CASRLLLESSNQPQHF
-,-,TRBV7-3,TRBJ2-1,TGTGCCAGCAGCTTAGACAGGAGCTCCTACAATGAGCAGTTCTTC,CASSLDRSSYNEQFF
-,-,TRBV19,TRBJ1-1,TGTGCCAGTAGTATGGGGGGGGCGGGCACTGAAGCTTTCTTT,CASSMGGAGTEAFF
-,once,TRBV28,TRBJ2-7,TGTGCCAGCAGTTTTGGCAATTCCTACGAGCAGTACTTC,CASSFGNSYEQYF
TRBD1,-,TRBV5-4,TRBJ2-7,TGTGCCAGCAGCCGCGGAGGACAGGGCTACGAGCAGTACTTC,CASSRGGQGYEQYF
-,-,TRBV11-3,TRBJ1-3,TGTGCCAGCAGCTTGACGGGAAACACCATATATTTT,CASSLTGNTIYF
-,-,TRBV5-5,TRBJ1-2,TGTGCCAGCAGTTCATTAGGACTGAACTTC,CASSSLGLNF
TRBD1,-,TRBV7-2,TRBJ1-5,TGTGCCAGCAGCTCCGGAGGGACAGGGAACAATCAGCCCCAGCATTTT,CASSSGGTGNNQPQHF